Reported below is one T cell receptor (beta chain). The antigen is unknown. A single record per CDR3 protein comes from TCRdb applying MiXCR to the 5' RACE reads. The table includes approximately 700,000 distinct CDR3 sequences, 5.5% to 6.5% detected once. The data derive from a study of identical twins. Study outcomes and limitations: Invariant T cells like MAIT and iNKT could partly confound the zero-insertion analyses. Twins shared beta out-of-frame sequences in excess, but this excess was weaker.

The CDR3 length is 14 residues. Germline V CDR1 and CDR2: DFQATT, SNEGSKA (reference sequence). With 6 bases clipped from V and 5 bases from J, the junction kept 12 bases outside the gene matches. The rearrangement joins TRBV20-1 to TRBJ1-2; 7 positions agree with TRBD1. The sequenced material came from naive T cells sorted from blood. This TCR came from a man aged 18 to 29 in good health. The CDR3 sequence is CSADTGTVLYGYTF. The CDR3 DNA follows: TGCAGTGCGGACACCGGGACAGTTCTGTATGGCTACACCTTC.